A selection of T cell receptor beta chains follows, all from one sample in a study of shared clonotypes between healthy human individuals. Using immunoSEQ multiplex PCR, the repertoire was profiled, and TCRdb retains in-frame clones only, with some absent. The data hold around 1,900,000 clones, with 80% to 95% observed a single time. The sequenced sample consisted of naive CD8+ T cells from PBMCs. These receptors were obtained from a man between 18 and 29 years old in good health. Some clones in this sample may be carry-over from other donors' samples. Both conserved end residues are part of each CDR3. D genes are given only for firm matches. The size of a clone is reported for some rows only, either as once, few or many, or as a class for expanded clones.

d_gene	v_gene	j_gene	abundance	CDR3aa	CDR3nt
-	TRBV30	TRBJ2-7	-	CAWSGGYEQYF	TGTGCCTGGAGTGGGGGTTACGAGCAGTACTTC
-	TRBV19	TRBJ1-5	-	CASNLGAQPQHF	TGTGCCAGTAATCTGGGGGCCCAGCCCCAGCATTTT
-	TRBV29-1	TRBJ1-2	-	CSVLNPAKHGYTF	TGCAGCGTTCTTAACCCGGCAAAACATGGCTACACCTTC
-	TRBV6-4	TRBJ2-3	-	CASSETGTYTDTQYF	TGTGCCAGCAGCGAAACGGGAACCTACACAGATACGCAGTATTTT
TRBD1	TRBV6-1	TRBJ1-2	-	CASSEKGQGAYGYTF	TGTGCCAGCAGTGAAAAGGGGCAGGGGGCGTATGGCTACACCTTC
TRBD1	TRBV7-9	TRBJ1-1	-	CASSLRGQGYTEAFF	TGTGCCAGCAGCTTGAGGGGACAGGGATACACTGAAGCTTTCTTT
TRBD1	TRBV13	TRBJ2-7	once	CASSSEGDRGHEQYF	TGTGCCAGCAGCTCAGAGGGGGACAGGGGCCACGAGCAGTACTTC
TRBD1	TRBV2	TRBJ1-2	once	CATGPGQEDYGYTF	TGTGCCACCGGGCCGGGACAGGAAGACTATGGCTACACCTTC
TRBD2	TRBV2	TRBJ2-2	-	CASTSGSRAGELFF	TGTGCCAGCACAAGCGGGAGTCGGGCCGGGGAGCTGTTTTTT
-	TRBV15	TRBJ1-5	-	CATSRDKQRNQPQHF	TGTGCCACCAGCAGAGATAAACAGCGCAATCAGCCCCAGCATTTT
TRBD1	TRBV7-8	TRBJ2-1	-	CASRPRGQGTYEQFF	TGTGCCAGCAGGCCTCGGGGACAGGGTACCTATGAGCAGTTCTTC
TRBD2	TRBV4-1	TRBJ2-1	-	CATTILAGVLGEQFF	TGCGCCACCACAATACTAGCGGGAGTTCTCGGCGAGCAGTTCTTC
TRBD2	TRBV28	TRBJ2-1	-	CASSPGLAGANEQFF	TGTGCCAGCAGTCCTGGACTAGCGGGAGCCAATGAGCAGTTCTTC
-	TRBV27	TRBJ2-7	-	CASSPEGIPYEQYF	TGTGCCAGCAGTCCCGAAGGGATTCCCTACGAGCAGTACTTC
-	TRBV11-2	TRBJ2-7	-	CASSFAFLRTAYEQYF	TGTGCCAGCAGCTTCGCCTTTCTGAGGACAGCCTACGAGCAGTACTTC
TRBD2	TRBV11-3	TRBJ2-1	-	CASSLVSSGTRSYNEQFF	TGTGCCAGCAGCTTAGTTTCTAGCGGGACGCGCTCCTACAATGAGCAGTTCTTC
TRBD1	TRBV19	TRBJ2-1	-	CASSRDRDYNEQFF	TGTGCCAGTAGTCGGGACAGGGATTACAATGAGCAGTTCTTC
-	TRBV4-1	TRBJ2-1	-	CASGQNEQFF	TGCGCCAGCGGACAAAATGAGCAGTTCTTC
-	TRBV5-1	TRBJ2-3	-	CASSPFPGDTQYF	TGCGCCAGCAGCCCATTCCCTGGAGATACGCAGTATTTT
-	TRBV7-6	TRBJ1-1	-	CASRPRTANTEAFF	TGTGCCAGCAGACCGAGGACAGCAAACACTGAAGCTTTCTTT
-	TRBV5-5	TRBJ2-5	-	CASSLGVKETQYF	TGTGCCAGCAGCTTGGGGGTAAAAGAGACCCAGTACTTC
-	TRBV27	TRBJ2-2	-	CASSGETNTGELFF	TGTGCCAGCAGTGGAGAGACCAACACCGGGGAGCTGTTTTTT
-	TRBV5-6	TRBJ2-1	-	CASSPWSGYNEQFF	TGTGCCAGCAGCCCTTGGAGCGGCTACAATGAGCAGTTCTTC
TRBD1	TRBV7-6	TRBJ2-7	-	CASSIGTGVRYEQYF	TGTGCCAGCAGCATCGGGACAGGGGTGCGCTACGAGCAGTACTTC
TRBD2	TRBV7-3	TRBJ2-5	-	CASSFTRLAGQETQYF	TGTGCCAGCAGCTTTACCCGACTAGCAGGCCAAGAGACCCAGTACTTC
-	TRBV9	TRBJ2-1	once	CASSVAGSDISYNEQFF	TGTGCCAGCAGCGTAGCAGGAAGTGACATCTCCTACAATGAGCAGTTCTTC
-	TRBV5-6	TRBJ2-1	-	CASSLEGRRGDNEQFF	TGTGCCAGCAGCCTCGAGGGGAGGCGGGGTGACAATGAGCAGTTCTTC
-	TRBV5-6	TRBJ2-5	-	CASSFGPKRETQYF	TGTGCCAGCAGCTTCGGGCCCAAAAGGGAGACCCAGTACTTC
TRBD1	TRBV4-1	TRBJ2-2	-	CASSIRDRAGELFF	TGCGCCAGCAGCATCCGGGACAGGGCCGGGGAGCTGTTTTTT
-	TRBV29-1	TRBJ2-3	-	CSVVAAERGNTQYF	TGCAGCGTTGTGGCGGCCGAACGGGGGAATACGCAGTATTTT
TRBD1	TRBV19	TRBJ2-7	-	CASSIEDRGLEQYF	TGTGCCAGTAGTATAGAGGACAGGGGGCTCGAGCAGTACTTC
TRBD1	TRBV9	TRBJ2-7	-	CASSARPGTGNSRGNFYEQYF	TGTGCCAGCAGCGCCCGTCCCGGGACAGGGAACAGCCGGGGGAATTTCTACGAGCAGTACTTC
-	TRBV7-9	TRBJ1-1	-	CASSLIGTEAFF	TGTGCCAGCAGCTTAATTGGAACTGAAGCTTTCTTT
TRBD2	TRBV4-2	TRBJ2-7	-	CASSQVGSGNYEQYF	TGTGCCAGCAGCCAAGTAGGTAGCGGGAACTACGAGCAGTACTTC
TRBD1	TRBV5-6	TRBJ1-6	-	CASNLLRTGPNSPLHF	TGTGCCAGCAACCTCCTTAGGACAGGACCCAATTCACCCCTCCACTTT
-	TRBV27	TRBJ1-1	-	CASSLSSRMNTEAFF	TGTGCCAGCAGTTTATCGTCACGTATGAACACTGAAGCTTTCTTT
-	TRBV18	TRBJ1-1	-	CASSPPGQDPGEAFF	TGTGCCAGCTCACCACCCGGGCAGGACCCCGGTGAAGCTTTCTTT
-	TRBV9	TRBJ2-6	-	CASSVARSGAGANVLTF	TGTGCCAGCAGCGTTGCCCGTTCGGGGGCTGGGGCCAACGTCCTGACTTTC
TRBD2	TRBV19	TRBJ2-1	-	CASSTLAGIRDEQFF	TGTGCCAGTAGTACCCTAGCGGGAATCCGCGATGAGCAGTTCTTC
-	TRBV5-4	TRBJ2-1	-	CASSPLWGINNEQFF	TGTGCCAGCAGCCCTCTTTGGGGAATAAACAATGAGCAGTTCTTC
TRBD2	TRBV4-1	TRBJ2-1	-	CASSQVKTGRAHEQFF	TGCGCCAGCAGCCAAGTTAAAACTGGGAGGGCGCATGAGCAGTTCTTC
TRBD2	TRBV5-4	TRBJ2-7	-	CASSLRGGEAYEQYF	TGTGCCAGCAGCTTGAGGGGAGGGGAGGCCTACGAGCAGTACTTC
-	TRBV19	TRBJ2-1	-	CASRALEGLDEQFF	TGTGCCAGTAGGGCTCTTGAGGGGCTCGATGAGCAGTTCTTC
-	TRBV25-1	TRBJ1-1	few	CASSASGTGAEAFF	TGTGCCAGCAGTGCCTCAGGCACGGGGGCTGAAGCTTTCTTT
-	TRBV18	TRBJ2-5	-	CASSLNYYQETQYF	TGTGCCAGCTCACTAAATTACTACCAAGAGACCCAGTACTTC
-	TRBV27	TRBJ2-3	-	CATLPRPDTQYF	TGTGCCACGCTACCGCGTCCAGATACGCAGTATTTT
-	TRBV10-3	TRBJ1-4	-	CAISDDPGEDEKLFF	TGTGCCATCAGTGATGATCCGGGAGAAGATGAAAAACTGTTTTTT
-	TRBV25-1	TRBJ2-1	-	CASSLRTGYNEQFF	TGTGCCAGCAGTCTCCGGACTGGTTACAATGAGCAGTTCTTC
TRBD1	TRBV15	TRBJ1-5	-	CATSRDNRGRHIHQHF	TGTGCCACCAGCAGAGATAATAGGGGGCGGCATATTCATCAGCATTTT
-	TRBV9	TRBJ1-3	-	CASSKEGDSGNTIYF	TGTGCCAGCAGCAAAGAGGGGGACTCTGGAAACACCATATATTTT
-	TRBV6-5	TRBJ2-7	-	CASSYSPGQVYEQYF	TGTGCCAGCAGTTACTCGCCGGGGCAGGTGTACGAGCAGTACTTC
TRBD2	TRBV6-1	TRBJ2-1	-	CASSAGLGSNEQFF	TGTGCCAGCAGTGCCGGACTAGGGTCCAATGAGCAGTTCTTC
-	TRBV27	TRBJ1-5	-	CASSTRWAWNQPQHF	TGTGCCAGCAGCACCCGGTGGGCCTGGAATCAGCCCCAGCATTTT
-	TRBV4-2	TRBJ2-7	-	CASSQAGLDSYEQYF	TGTGCCAGCAGCCAAGCGGGACTGGATTCCTACGAGCAGTACTTC
-	TRBV7-6	TRBJ1-1	-	CASSPATGGWGTEAFF	TGTGCCAGCAGCCCGGCGACAGGTGGTTGGGGTACTGAAGCTTTCTTT
-	TRBV13	TRBJ2-1	-	CASSPQYNEQFF	TGTGCCAGCAGCCCGCAATACAATGAGCAGTTCTTC
-	TRBV15	TRBJ2-7	-	CATGQGLSYEQYF	TGTGCCACCGGACAGGGACTAAGCTACGAGCAGTACTTC